This TCR beta chain was identified during a study of blood T cells in healthy people across ages. Then a second PCR, running about 7 to 11 cycles, was carried out with a sample-barcoded 5' primer and a J-beta primer mix. Every sample produced at least 3 million CDR3-containing paired-end reads. MiXCR was run by TCRdb on the 5' RACE reads, yielding one entry per CDR3 protein. In the table there are 780,000 or so distinct CDR3 sequences, roughly 25% of which are singletons. The CDR3 covers 16 residues. Germline lookup yields CDR1 MDHEN and CDR2 SYDVKM. Germline trimming cut 6 bases from V and 1 base from J; bases unmatched to any gene: 11. This clonotype was counted a few times. The sample also formed part of further work on T cells of mothers and their children. From that second work: The study found thymic selection shapes TCR recombination output similarly in related and unrelated pairs. Persisting microchimeric T cell clones went undetected.

The sequence came from a boy younger than 18 in good health. The chain uses TRBV28 and TRBJ2-7; 8 positions match TRBD2. Input material: blood. CDR3 nucleotides: TGTGCCAGCAGCCCCTCCTCGGGAGGGGGTTCCTACGAGCAGTACTTC. Translation: CASSPSSGGGSYEQYF. The variable domain in full, completed from reference TRBV28 and TRBJ2-7, reads DVKVTQSSRYLVKRTGEKVFLECVQDMDHENMFWYRQDPGLGLRLIYFSYDVKMKEKGDIPEGYSVSREKKERFSLILESASTNQTSMYLCASSPSSGGGSYEQYFGPGTRLTVT.